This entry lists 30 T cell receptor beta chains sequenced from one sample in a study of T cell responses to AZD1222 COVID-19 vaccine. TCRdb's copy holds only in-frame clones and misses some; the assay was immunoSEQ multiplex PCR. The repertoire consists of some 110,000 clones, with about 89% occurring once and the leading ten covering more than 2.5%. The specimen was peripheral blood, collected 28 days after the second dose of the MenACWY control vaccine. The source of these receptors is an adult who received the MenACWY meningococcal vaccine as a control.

This CDR3 reads CASSFNRGFNEKLFF. The CDR3 DNA reads as TGTGCCAGCAGTTTTAACAGGGGATTTAATGAAAAACTGTTTTTT. The chain employs TRBV27 and TRBJ1-4, with 7 bases lining up with TRBD1. V gave up 3 bases and J gave up 4 bases; unmatched junction bases: 5. This CDR3 spans 15 amino acids. Germline V gives CDR1 MNHEY, CDR2 SMNVEV (reference sequence).

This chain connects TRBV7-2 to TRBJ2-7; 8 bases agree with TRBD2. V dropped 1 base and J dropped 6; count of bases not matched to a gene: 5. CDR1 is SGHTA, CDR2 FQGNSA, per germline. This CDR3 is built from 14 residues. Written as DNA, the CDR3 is TGTGCCAGCAGCTTAGGAGCGGGGGTTAGCGAGCAGTACTTC. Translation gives CASSLGAGVSEQYF. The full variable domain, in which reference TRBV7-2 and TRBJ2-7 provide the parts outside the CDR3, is GAGVSQSPSNKVTEKGKDVELRCDPISGHTALYWYRQSLGQGLEFLIYFQGNSAPDKSGLPSDRFSAERTGGSVSTLTIQRTQQEDSAVYLCASSLGAGVSEQYFGPGTRLTVT.

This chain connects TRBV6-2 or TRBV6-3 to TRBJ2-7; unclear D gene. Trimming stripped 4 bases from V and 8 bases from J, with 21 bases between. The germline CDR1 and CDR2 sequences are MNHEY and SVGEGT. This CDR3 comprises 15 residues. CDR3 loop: CASSSHRVGEFQQYF. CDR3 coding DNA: TGTGCCAGCAGTTCCCACCGGGTCGGAGAGTTCCAGCAGTACTTC.

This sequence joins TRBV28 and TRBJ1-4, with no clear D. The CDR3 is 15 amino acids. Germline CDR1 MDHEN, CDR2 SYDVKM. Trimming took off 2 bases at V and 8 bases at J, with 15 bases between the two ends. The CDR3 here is CASSLIYPGGEKLFF. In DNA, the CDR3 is TGTGCCAGCAGTTTAATTTACCCAGGTGGGGAAAAACTGTTTTTT.

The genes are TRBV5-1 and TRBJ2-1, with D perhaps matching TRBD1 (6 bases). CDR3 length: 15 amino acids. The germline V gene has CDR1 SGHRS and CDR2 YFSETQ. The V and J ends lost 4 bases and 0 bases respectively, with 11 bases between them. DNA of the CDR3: TGCGCCAGCAGCCCACAGGGACCCTCCTACAATGAGCAGTTCTTC. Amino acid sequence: CASSPQGPSYNEQFF. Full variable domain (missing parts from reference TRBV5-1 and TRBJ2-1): KAGVTQTPRYLIKTRGQQVTLSCSPISGHRSVSWYQQTPGQGLQFLFEYFSETQRNKGNFPGRFSGRQFSNSRSEMNVSTLELGDSALYLCASSPQGPSYNEQFFGPGTRLTVL.

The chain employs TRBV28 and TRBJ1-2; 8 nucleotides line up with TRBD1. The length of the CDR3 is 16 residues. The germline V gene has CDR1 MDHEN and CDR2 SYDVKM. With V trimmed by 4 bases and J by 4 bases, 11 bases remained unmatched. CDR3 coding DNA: TGTGCCAGCAGTTCTTCCCGTGGACAGGGACCCTATGGCTACACCTTC. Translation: CASSSSRGQGPYGYTF.

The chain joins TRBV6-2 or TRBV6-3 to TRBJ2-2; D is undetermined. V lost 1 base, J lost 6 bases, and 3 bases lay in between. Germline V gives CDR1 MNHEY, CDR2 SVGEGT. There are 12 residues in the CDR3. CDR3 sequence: CASSYLPGELFF. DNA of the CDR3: TGTGCCAGCAGTTACTTACCCGGGGAGCTGTTTTTT.

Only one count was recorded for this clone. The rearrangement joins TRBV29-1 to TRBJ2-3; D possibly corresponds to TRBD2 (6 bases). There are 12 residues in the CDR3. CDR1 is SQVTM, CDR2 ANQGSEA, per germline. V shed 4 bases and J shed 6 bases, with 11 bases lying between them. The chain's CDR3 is CSVAGGEDTQYF. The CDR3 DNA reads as TGCAGCGTTGCCGGGGGAGAGGATACGCAGTATTTT.

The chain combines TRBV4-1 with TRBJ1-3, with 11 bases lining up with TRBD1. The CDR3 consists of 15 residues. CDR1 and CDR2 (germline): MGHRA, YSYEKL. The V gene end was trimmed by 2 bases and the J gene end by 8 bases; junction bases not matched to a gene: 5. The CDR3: CASSQQDRGPDTIYF. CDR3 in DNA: TGCGCCAGCAGCCAACAGGACAGGGGGCCGGACACCATATATTTT.

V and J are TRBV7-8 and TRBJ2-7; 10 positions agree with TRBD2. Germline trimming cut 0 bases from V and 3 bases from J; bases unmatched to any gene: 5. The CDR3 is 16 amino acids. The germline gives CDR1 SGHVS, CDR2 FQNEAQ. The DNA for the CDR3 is TGTGCCAGCAGCTTAGCGGCGCCTAGCGGGGGCTACGAGCAGTACTTC. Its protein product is CASSLAAPSGGYEQYF. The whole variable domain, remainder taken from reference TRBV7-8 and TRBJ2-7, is GAGVSQSPRYKVAKRGQDVALRCDPISGHVSLFWYQQALGQGPEFLTYFQNEAQLDKSGLPSDRFFAERPEGSVSTLKIQRTQQEDSAVYLCASSLAAPSGGYEQYFGPGTRLTVT.

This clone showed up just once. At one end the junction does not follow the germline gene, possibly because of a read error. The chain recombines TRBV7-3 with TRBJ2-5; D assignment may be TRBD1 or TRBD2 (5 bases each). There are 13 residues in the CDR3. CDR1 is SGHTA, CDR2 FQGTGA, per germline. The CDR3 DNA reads TGTGCCAGCAGCCTAACAGAGGGGGAGACCCAGTACTTC. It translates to CASSLTEGETQYF.

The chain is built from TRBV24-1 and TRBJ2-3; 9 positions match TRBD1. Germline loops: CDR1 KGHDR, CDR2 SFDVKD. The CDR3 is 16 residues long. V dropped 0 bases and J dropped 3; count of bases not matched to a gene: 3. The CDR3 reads CATSDLGQGMTDTQYF. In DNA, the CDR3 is TGTGCCACCAGTGATTTGGGACAGGGGATGACAGATACGCAGTATTTT.

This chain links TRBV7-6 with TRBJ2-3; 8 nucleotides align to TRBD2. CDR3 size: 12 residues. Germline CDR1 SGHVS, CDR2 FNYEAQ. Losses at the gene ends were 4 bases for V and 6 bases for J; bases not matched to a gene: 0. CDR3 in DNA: TGTGCCAGCAGCTCTAGCGGGGATACGCAGTATTTT. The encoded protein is CASSSSGDTQYF. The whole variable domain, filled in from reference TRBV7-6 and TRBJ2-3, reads GAGVSQSPRYKVTKRGQDVALRCDPISGHVSLYWYRQALGQGPEFLTYFNYEAQQDKSGLPNDRFSAERPEGSISTLTIQRTEQRDSAMYRCASSSSGDTQYFGPGTRLTVL.

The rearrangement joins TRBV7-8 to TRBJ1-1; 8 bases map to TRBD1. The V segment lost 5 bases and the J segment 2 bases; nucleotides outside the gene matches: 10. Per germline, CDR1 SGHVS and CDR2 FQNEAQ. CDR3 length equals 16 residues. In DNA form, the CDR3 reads TGTGCCAGCAGCAAGGGCTACCAGGGGGCCAACACTGAAGCTTTCTTT. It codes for CASSKGYQGANTEAFF.

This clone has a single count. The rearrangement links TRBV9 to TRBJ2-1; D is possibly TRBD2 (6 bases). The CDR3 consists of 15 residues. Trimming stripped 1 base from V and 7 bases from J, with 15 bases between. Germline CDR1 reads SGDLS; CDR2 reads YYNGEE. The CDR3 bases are TGTGCCAGCAGCGTACTCACCGGGACTTCTAATGAGCAGTTCTTC. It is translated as CASSVLTGTSNEQFF.

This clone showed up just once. As DNA, the CDR3 is TGTGCCATCAAGGCGGGGGGGTTCTACGAGCAGTACTTC. Residues: CAIKAGGFYEQYF. The V call is TRBV10-3, the J call TRBJ2-7; the match to TRBD2 covers 9 bases. The CDR3 is 13 residues long. V dropped 7 bases and J dropped 3; count of bases not matched to a gene: 4. The germline gives CDR1 ENHRY, CDR2 SYGVKD.

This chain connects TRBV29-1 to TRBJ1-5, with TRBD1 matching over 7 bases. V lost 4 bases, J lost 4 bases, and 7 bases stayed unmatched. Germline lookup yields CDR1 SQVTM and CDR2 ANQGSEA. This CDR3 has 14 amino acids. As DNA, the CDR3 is TGCAGCGTTGCCGGAGACAGGGATAATCAGCCCCAGCATTTT. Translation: CSVAGDRDNQPQHF.

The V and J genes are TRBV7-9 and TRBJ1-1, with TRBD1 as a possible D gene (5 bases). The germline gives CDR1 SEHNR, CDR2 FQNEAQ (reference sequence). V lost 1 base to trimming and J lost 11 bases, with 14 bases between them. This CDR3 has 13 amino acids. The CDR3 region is CASSLEETGDAFF. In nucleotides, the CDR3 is TGTGCCAGCAGCTTAGAGGAAACAGGCGACGCTTTCTTT.

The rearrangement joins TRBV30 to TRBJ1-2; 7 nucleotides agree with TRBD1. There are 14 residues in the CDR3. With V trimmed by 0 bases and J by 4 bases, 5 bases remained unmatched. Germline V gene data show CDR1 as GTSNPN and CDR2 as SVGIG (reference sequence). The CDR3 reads CAWSVIRGGYGYTF. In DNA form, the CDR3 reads TGTGCCTGGAGTGTAATCAGGGGGGGCTATGGCTACACCTTC.

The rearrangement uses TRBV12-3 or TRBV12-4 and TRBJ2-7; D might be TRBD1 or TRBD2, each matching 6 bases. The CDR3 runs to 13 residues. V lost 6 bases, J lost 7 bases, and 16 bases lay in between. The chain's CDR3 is CASRYGGGEEQYF. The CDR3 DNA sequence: TGTGCCAGCAGGTATGGAGGGGGAGAGGAGCAGTACTTC.

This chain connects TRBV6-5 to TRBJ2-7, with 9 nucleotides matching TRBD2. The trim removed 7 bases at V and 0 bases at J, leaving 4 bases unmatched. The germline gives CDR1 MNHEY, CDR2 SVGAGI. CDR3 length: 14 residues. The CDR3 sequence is CASKASGDSYEQYF. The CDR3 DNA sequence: TGTGCCAGCAAGGCTAGCGGGGACTCCTACGAGCAGTACTTC.

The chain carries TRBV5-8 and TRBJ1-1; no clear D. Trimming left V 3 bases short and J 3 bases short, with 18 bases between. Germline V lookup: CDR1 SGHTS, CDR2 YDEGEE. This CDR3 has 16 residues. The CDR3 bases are TGTGCCAGCAGCTCGGGGTATTTGACTCGACACACTGAAGCTTTCTTT. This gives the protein CASSSGYLTRHTEAFF.

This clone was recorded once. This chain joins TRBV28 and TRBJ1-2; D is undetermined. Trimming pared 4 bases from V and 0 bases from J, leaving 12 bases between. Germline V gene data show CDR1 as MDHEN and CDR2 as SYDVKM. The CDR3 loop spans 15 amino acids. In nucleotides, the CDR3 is TGTGCCAGCAGTTCGAGGTCACGAGCTAACTATGGCTACACCTTC. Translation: CASSSRSRANYGYTF.

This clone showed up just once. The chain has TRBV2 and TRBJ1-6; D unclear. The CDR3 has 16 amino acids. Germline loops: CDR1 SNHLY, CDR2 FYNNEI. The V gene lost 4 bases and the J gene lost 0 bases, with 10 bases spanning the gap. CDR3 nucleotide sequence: TGTGCCAGCAGTGGGGTGGGGAGCTCCTATAATTCACCCCTCCACTTT. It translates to CASSGVGSSYNSPLHF.

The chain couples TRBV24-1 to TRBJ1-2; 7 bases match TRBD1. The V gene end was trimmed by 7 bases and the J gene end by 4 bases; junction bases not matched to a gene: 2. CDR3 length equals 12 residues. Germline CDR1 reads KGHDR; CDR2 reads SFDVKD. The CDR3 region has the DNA TGTGCCACCAGAGACAGGGTCTATGGCTACACCTTC. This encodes CATRDRVYGYTF.

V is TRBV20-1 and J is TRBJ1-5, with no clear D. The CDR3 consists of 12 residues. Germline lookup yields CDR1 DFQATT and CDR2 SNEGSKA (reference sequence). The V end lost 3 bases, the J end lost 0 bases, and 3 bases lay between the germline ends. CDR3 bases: TGCAGTGCTAGTAATAGCAATCAGCCCCAGCATTTT. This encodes CSASNSNQPQHF.

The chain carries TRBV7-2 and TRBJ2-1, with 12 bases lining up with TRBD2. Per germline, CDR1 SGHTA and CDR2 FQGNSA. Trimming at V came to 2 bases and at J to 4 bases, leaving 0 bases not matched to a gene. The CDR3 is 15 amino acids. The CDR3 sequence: CASSLLAGGYNEQFF. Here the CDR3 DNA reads TGTGCCAGCAGCTTACTAGCGGGGGGGTACAATGAGCAGTTCTTC.

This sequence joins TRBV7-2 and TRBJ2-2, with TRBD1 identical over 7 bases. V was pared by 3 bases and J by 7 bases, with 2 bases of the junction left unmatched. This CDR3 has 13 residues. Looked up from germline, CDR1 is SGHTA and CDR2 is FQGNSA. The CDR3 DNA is TGTGCCAGCAGCTTGACAGGGCTCGGGGAGCTGTTTTTT. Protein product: CASSLTGLGELFF.

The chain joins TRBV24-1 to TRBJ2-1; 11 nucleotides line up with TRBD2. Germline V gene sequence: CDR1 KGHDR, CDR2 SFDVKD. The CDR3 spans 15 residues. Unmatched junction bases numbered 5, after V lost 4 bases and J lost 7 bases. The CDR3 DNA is TGTGCCACCAGTGAGGTAGCGGGGGGGCCTAATGAGCAGTTCTTC. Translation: CATSEVAGGPNEQFF.

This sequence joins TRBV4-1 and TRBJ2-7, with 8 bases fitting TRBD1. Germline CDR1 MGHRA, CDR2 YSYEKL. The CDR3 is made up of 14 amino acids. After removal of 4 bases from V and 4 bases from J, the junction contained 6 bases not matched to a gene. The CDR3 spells CASSRSDRAYEQYF. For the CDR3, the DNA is TGCGCCAGCAGCCGGTCGGACAGGGCGTACGAGCAGTACTTC.